This T cell receptor beta chain originates from a study of cytomegalovirus exposure and HLA in healthy donors. As for the study in general: Among the approximately 400 genotyped donors, approximately 81% were placed in the Caucasian-associated ancestry cluster.

Use of 60 Vbeta and 13 Jbeta primers characterized the PCR. This table comes from immunoSEQ multiplex PCR, and its TCRdb copy is limited to in-frame clones, with some not included. Of about 200,000 clones in the sample, roughly four fifths were seen once. This CDR3 has 13 amino acids. CDR1 and CDR2 from the germline V gene are SGHTA and FQGNSA. With 0 bases removed from V and 2 bases from J, the gap between germline ends came to 4 bases. Whole-study findings and limits: In a later analysis, at a false discovery rate of 0.05, 17,000 or so TCR beta sequences matched HLA alleles. An analysis that came later showed most CMV-associated TCR beta chains appearing HLA-restricted.

On this clone itself: The antigen is unknown.

This TCR was sampled from a woman in her forties in good health and CMV-seronegative. The sample consisted of PBMCs. The rearrangement links TRBV7-2 to TRBJ1-2; no firm D call. CDR3 DNA: TGTGCCAGCAGCTTAGCACAAAACTATGGCTACACCTTC. The encoded protein is CASSLAQNYGYTF.